The clone carrying this T cell receptor beta chain was recorded a few times. The sample originates from a study of CD8 T cells in ankylosing spondylitis. TCRdb called the 5' RACE reads again in MiXCR, with one record for every CDR3 protein. This repertoire shows tens of thousands of distinct CDR3 sequences, approximately 16% found once; its top ten account for around 50%. The length of the CDR3 is 15 residues. The V gene lost 1 base and the J gene lost 3 bases, with 12 bases spanning the gap. The chain has TRBV12-3 or TRBV12-4 and TRBJ1-1; D gene unclear. This receptor was taken from a male donor with ankylosing spondylitis or in good health (not recorded which). Sequenced material: blood. CDR3: CASSLGGGLHTEAFF. DNA for the CDR3: TGTGCCAGCAGTTTAGGCGGTGGACTCCACACTGAAGCTTTCTTT.